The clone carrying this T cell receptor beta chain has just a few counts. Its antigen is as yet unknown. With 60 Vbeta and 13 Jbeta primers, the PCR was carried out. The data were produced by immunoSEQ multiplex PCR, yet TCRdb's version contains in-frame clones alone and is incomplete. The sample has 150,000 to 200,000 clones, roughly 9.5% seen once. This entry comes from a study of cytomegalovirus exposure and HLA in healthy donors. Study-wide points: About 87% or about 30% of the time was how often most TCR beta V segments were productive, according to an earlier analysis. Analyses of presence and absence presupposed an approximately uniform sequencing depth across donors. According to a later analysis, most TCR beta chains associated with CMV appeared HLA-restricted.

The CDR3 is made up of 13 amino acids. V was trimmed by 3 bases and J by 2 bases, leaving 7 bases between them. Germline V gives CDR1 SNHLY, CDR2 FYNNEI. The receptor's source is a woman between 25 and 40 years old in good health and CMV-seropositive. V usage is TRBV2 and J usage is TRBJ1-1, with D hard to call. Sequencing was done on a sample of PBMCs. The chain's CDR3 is CASSDRKNTEAFF. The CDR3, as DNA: TGTGCCAGCAGTGACAGGAAAAACACTGAAGCTTTCTTT.